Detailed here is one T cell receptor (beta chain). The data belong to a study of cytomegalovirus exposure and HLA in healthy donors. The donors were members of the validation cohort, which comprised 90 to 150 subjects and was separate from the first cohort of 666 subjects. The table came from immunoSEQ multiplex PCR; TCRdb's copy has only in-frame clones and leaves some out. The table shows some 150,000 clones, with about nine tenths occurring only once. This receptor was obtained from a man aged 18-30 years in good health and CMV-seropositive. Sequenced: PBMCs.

As DNA, the CDR3 is TGTGCCAGCAGCCAATACAGAAACACTGAAGCTTTCTTT. It specifies CASSQYRNTEAFF. This chain links TRBV4-2 with TRBJ1-1, with D hard to call. V was cut by 2 bases and J by 2 bases, with 6 bases left in between. Germline CDR1 and CDR2: LGHNA and YNFKEQ. This CDR3 spans 13 amino acids.